This entry lists 22 T cell receptor beta chains sequenced from one sample in a study of blood T cell repertoires in COVID-19. The repertoire was sequenced with immunoSEQ multiplex PCR; TCRdb's copy has only in-frame clones and lacks some. The table records about 480,000 clones, roughly nine tenths of them present only once. The sample taken for sequencing was PBMCs or T cells enriched from blood (not recorded which). The receptors were sampled from a woman aged 60-75 years who had recovered from COVID-19.

V gene TRBV3-1 (or the pseudogene TRBV3-2) combines with J gene TRBJ2-1; the match to TRBD1 covers 10 bases. Germline CDR1 reads LGHDT; CDR2 reads YNNKEL (reference sequence). This CDR3 spans 15 amino acids. The ends lost 4 bases at V and 6 bases at J; junction bases unmatched: 6. CDR3 residues: CASSPRDRGGNEQFF. The CDR3 nucleotides read TGTGCCAGCAGCCCCCGGGACAGGGGCGGCAATGAGCAGTTCTTC.

The rearrangement links TRBV5-5 to TRBJ1-4; 7 bases are shared with TRBD1. V lost 4 bases to trimming and J lost 0 bases; unmatched junction nucleotides: 6. CDR1 is SGHKS and CDR2 is YYEKEE in the germline V gene (reference sequence). This CDR3 spans 16 amino acids. The CDR3 region has the DNA TGTGCCAGCAGCACAAACAGGGGCGCAACTAATGAAAAACTGTTTTTT. Amino acid sequence: CASSTNRGATNEKLFF.

This clone was detected a few times. The chain couples TRBV18 to TRBJ2-1; 7 nucleotides line up with TRBD1. This CDR3 is built from 15 residues. Germline CDR1 is KGHSH and CDR2 is LQKENI. The trim removed 3 bases at V and 7 bases at J, leaving 9 bases unmatched. CDR3 loop: CASSPTGAFSNEQFF. The CDR3 DNA follows: TGTGCCAGCTCACCTACAGGGGCATTTTCAAATGAGCAGTTCTTC.

This chain uses TRBV2 with TRBJ1-2; 10 positions agree with TRBD1. The CDR3 sequence is 15 residues long. Germline V gives CDR1 SNHLY, CDR2 FYNNEI. Trimming took 4 bases from V and 8 from J; bases not matched to a gene: 10. The CDR3 DNA sequence: TGTGCCAGCAGTGCCTTCGGACAGGGGGAGGGAGGCTACACCTTC. Translation gives CASSAFGQGEGGYTF.

The count of this clone is one. The chain carries TRBV9 and TRBJ1-4; 9 bases map to TRBD1. CDR1 SGDLS and CDR2 YYNGEE come from the germline V gene. The V gene end was trimmed by 4 bases and the J gene end by 6 bases; junction bases not matched to a gene: 7. This CDR3 has 15 amino acids. CDR3 protein: CASSSRQGDYEKLFF. The CDR3 bases are TGTGCCAGCAGCTCCAGACAGGGGGATTATGAAAAACTGTTTTTT.

The chain links TRBV2 to TRBJ1-3; D not certain. V lost 4 bases and J 0 bases, leaving 7 bases between the germline ends. The CDR3 spans 14 residues. Per germline, CDR1 SNHLY and CDR2 FYNNEI. The DNA for the CDR3 is TGTGCCAGCAGTGCGTACAGCTCTGGAAACACCATATATTTT. This gives the protein CASSAYSSGNTIYF. The complete variable domain, with remaining parts taken from reference TRBV2 and TRBJ1-3, reads EPEVTQTPSHQVTQMGQEVILRCVPISNHLYFYWYRQILGQKVEFLVSFYNNEISEKSEIFDDQFSVERPDGSNFTLKIRSTKLEDSAMYFCASSAYSSGNTIYFGEGSWLTVV.

The genes are TRBV7-8 and TRBJ1-5; 9 nucleotides match TRBD1. After removal of 4 bases from V and 3 bases from J, the junction contained 10 bases not matched to a gene. CDR1 and CDR2 (germline): SGHVS, FQNEAQ. CDR3 size: 17 residues. CDR3 in DNA: TGTGCCAGCAGCTCCACCCGGACAGGGGTTCTCAATCAGCCCCAGCATTTT. Protein product: CASSSTRTGVLNQPQHF.

This rearrangement joins TRBV9 to TRBJ2-2; 11 bases line up with TRBD2. CDR1 SGDLS and CDR2 YYNGEE come from the germline V gene. There are 17 residues in the CDR3. With V trimmed by 1 base and J by 4 bases, 6 bases remained unmatched. Here the CDR3 reads CASSVSLAGGLTGELFF. The CDR3 coding sequence is TGTGCCAGCAGCGTAAGTCTAGCGGGGGGTCTCACCGGGGAGCTGTTTTTT. Complete variable domain (other parts from reference TRBV9 and TRBJ2-2): DSGVTQTPKHLITATGQRVTLRCSPRSGDLSVYWYQQSLDQGLQFLIQYYNGEERAKGNILERFSAQQFPDLHSELNLSSLELGDSALYFCASSVSLAGGLTGELFFGEGSRLTVL.

J is TRBJ2-7 and V is TRBV18; 7 bases line up with TRBD1. This CDR3 contains 13 residues. Germline CDR1 and CDR2: KGHSH and LQKENI. Trimming cost V 3 bases and J 4 bases; bases outside gene matches: 3. In DNA form, the CDR3 reads TGTGCCAGCTCACCGACAGGGAAGTACGAGCAGTACGTC. This sequence encodes CASSPTGKYEQYV.

The count of this clone is one. In nucleotides, the CDR3 is TGTGCCACCAGCAGAGGGGACACCAACACTGAAGCTTTCTTT. Amino acid sequence: CATSRGDTNTEAFF. The gene calls are TRBV15 and TRBJ1-1; D may be TRBD1 (6 bases). V was pared by 1 base and J by 2 bases, with 8 bases between. Germline CDR1 LNHNV, CDR2 YYDKDF (reference sequence). There are 14 residues in the CDR3.

On this clone itself: The sample holds other DNA sequences that translate to the same CDR3. CDR3: CASSVELAGYNEQFF. In DNA form, the CDR3 reads TGTGCCAGCAGCGTAGAACTAGCGGGTTACAATGAGCAGTTCTTC. The J gene is TRBJ2-1, the V gene TRBV9; 9 bases align to TRBD2. The germline V gene has CDR1 SGDLS and CDR2 YYNGEE. The V and J ends lost 0 bases and 4 bases, in that order; junction bases with no gene match: 2. The CDR3 has 15 residues.

The gene calls are TRBV5-1 and TRBJ2-4; D possibly corresponds to TRBD2 (6 bases). The CDR3 loop spans 16 amino acids. V lost 4 bases, J lost 0 bases, and 14 bases lay in between. Germline-derived CDR1 and CDR2 are SGHRS and YFSETQ. CDR3 bases: TGCGCCAGCAGCCTGGATCCGGGGGTAGCCAAAAACATTCAGTACTTC. It codes for CASSLDPGVAKNIQYF.

The chain carries TRBV27 and TRBJ2-2; TRBD2 matches at 16 bases. Germline lookup yields CDR1 MNHEY and CDR2 SMNVEV (reference sequence). The V gene end was trimmed by 3 bases and the J gene end by 5 bases; junction bases not matched to a gene: 0. This CDR3 has 16 amino acids. CDR3: CASSLGLAGGTGELFF. In DNA form, the CDR3 reads TGTGCCAGCAGTTTGGGACTAGCGGGGGGGACCGGGGAGCTGTTTTTT.

This clone was observed a handful of times. This chain links TRBV7-2 with TRBJ1-6, with a possible D match to TRBD1 (5 bases). The V gene lost 5 bases and the J gene lost 3 bases, with 14 bases spanning the gap. Germline CDR1 reads SGHTA; CDR2 reads FQGNSA. The CDR3 has 16 residues. The CDR3 nucleotides read TGTGCCAGCAGCGCCCGGACGGGACTCTATAATTCACCCCTCCACTTT. It encodes CASSARTGLYNSPLHF.

The gene calls are TRBV6-5 and TRBJ2-5, with a possible D match to TRBD1 (5 bases). Per the germline V gene, CDR1 is MNHEY and CDR2 is SVGAGI. The V end lost 2 bases, the J end lost 7 bases, and 11 bases lay between the germline ends. The CDR3 has 13 amino acids. CDR3 in amino acids: CASSYDATGTQYF. DNA of the CDR3: TGTGCCAGCAGTTACGACGCTACAGGGACCCAGTACTTC.

The chain joins TRBV7-9 to TRBJ1-1; 8 bases align to TRBD1. Germline trimming cut 4 bases from V and 4 bases from J; bases unmatched to any gene: 8. Germline V gives CDR1 SEHNR, CDR2 FQNEAQ (reference sequence). CDR3 length: 15 amino acids. CDR3: CASSSLATGGTEAFF. The CDR3 DNA follows: TGTGCCAGCAGCTCACTCGCCACAGGGGGCACTGAAGCTTTCTTT.

The CDR3 loop reads CATSSLTGVYGYTF. DNA for the CDR3: TGTGCCACCAGCAGTCTAACGGGAGTATATGGCTACACCTTC. V is TRBV15 and J is TRBJ1-2, with no clear D. V lost 3 bases, J lost 5 bases, and 13 bases lay in between. The CDR3 extends over 14 amino acids. Germline CDR1 LNHNV, CDR2 YYDKDF (reference sequence). Full variable domain (rest looked up from reference TRBV15 and TRBJ1-2): DAMVIQNPRYQVTQFGKPVTLSCSQTLNHNVMYWYQQKSSQAPKLLFHYYDKDFNNEADTPDNFQSRRPNTSFCFLDIRSPGLGDTAMYLCATSSLTGVYGYTFGSGTRLTVV.

The rearrangement uses TRBV18 and TRBJ2-5; 12 bases are shared with TRBD2. Looked up from germline, CDR1 is KGHSH and CDR2 is LQKENI. The CDR3 covers 16 residues. Trimming at V came to 4 bases and at J to 2 bases, leaving 5 bases not matched to a gene. The CDR3 region is CASSQKTSGGQETQYF. The DNA for the CDR3 is TGTGCCAGCTCACAGAAGACTAGCGGGGGTCAAGAGACCCAGTACTTC.

The chain combines TRBV18 with TRBJ1-6; a possible D gene is TRBD1 (6 bases). The CDR3 runs to 13 residues. V lost 6 bases and J 7 bases, leaving 10 bases between the germline ends. CDR1 KGHSH and CDR2 LQKENI come from the germline V gene. The CDR3 loop is CASSGQPNSPLHF. The CDR3 nucleotides read TGTGCCAGCTCCGGACAGCCGAATTCACCCCTCCACTTT.

Remarks on this clone: The sample carries other DNA sequences with the same CDR3. This chain joins TRBV19 and TRBJ2-3, with a tentative D call TRBD1 (6 bases). V gave up 3 bases and J gave up 4 bases, with 8 bases separating them. CDR3 length equals 13 residues. Germline CDR1 and CDR2: LNHDA and SQIVND (reference sequence). The CDR3 here is CASSITGPDTQYF. CDR3 nucleotide sequence: TGTGCCAGTAGTATTACAGGGCCAGATACGCAGTATTTT.

V usage is TRBV2 and J usage is TRBJ1-1; D uncertain. The CDR3 length is 12 residues. V lost 2 bases and J lost 2, with 3 bases in between. CDR1 is SNHLY and CDR2 is FYNNEI in the germline V gene. The CDR3 region has the DNA TGTGCCAGCAGTGAAACTAACACTGAAGCTTTCTTT. It translates to CASSETNTEAFF.

The CDR3 spells CASSSWTGRGETQYF. As DNA, the CDR3 is TGTGCCAGCAGTTCTTGGACCGGGAGAGGGGAGACCCAGTACTTC. The chain uses TRBV6-5 and TRBJ2-5; a possible D gene is TRBD2 (6 bases). Germline values: CDR1 MNHEY, CDR2 SVGAGI. The V end lost 4 bases, the J end lost 5 bases, and 17 bases lay between the germline ends. The length of the CDR3 is 15 residues.